These 3 T cell receptor beta chains came from one sample sequenced in a study of CD8 T cells in ankylosing spondylitis. TCRdb passed the 5' RACE reads through MiXCR, listing each CDR3 protein once. Among approximately 100,000 distinct CDR3 sequences, roughly 8.3% were seen once, and the ten largest hold around 10%. Specimen: blood, either unsorted or a sorted T cell fraction (not recorded which). The source is a male donor with ankylosing spondylitis or in good health (not recorded which).

This clonotype has a count of ten or more. V usage is TRBV12-3 or TRBV12-4 and J usage is TRBJ2-3; D might be TRBD1 (5 bases). V lost 7 bases to trimming and J lost 5 bases, with 13 bases between them. The CDR3 runs to 13 residues. The CDR3 DNA sequence: TGTGCCAGCACCTCCGACGGACAAGATACGCAGTATTTT. Its translation is CASTSDGQDTQYF.

This clonotype was detected many times. The chain has TRBV4-2 and TRBJ2-7; D is perhaps TRBD1 (5 bases). This CDR3 spans 15 amino acids. Trimming left V 4 bases short and J 5 bases short, with 18 bases between. Germline CDR1 and CDR2: LGHNA and YNFKEQ. The chain's CDR3 is CASSPQQGLYHEQYF. The CDR3 DNA reads as TGTGCCAGCAGCCCCCAGCAGGGATTGTACCACGAGCAGTACTTC.

Turning to this clonotype: A much larger clonotype is one base distant, so this may be a read error. The chain couples TRBV7-8 to TRBJ2-7; possibly TRBD2 for D (6 bases). The CDR3 runs 15 residues. Between the trimmed V and J ends, which lost 1 base and 6 bases, there was a span of 16 bases. Germline CDR1 reads SGHVS; CDR2 reads FQNEAQ. CDR3 coding DNA: TGTGCCAGCAGCTTAGACCGGGGACTGGCCTCCGAGCAGTACTTC. It translates to CASSLDRGLASEQYF.